This T cell receptor (beta chain) was profiled in a study of early T cells in non-severe SARS-CoV-2 infection (dated by TCRdb to the early 2020s). With regard to the full study: Bulk RNA from unsorted whole blood was used for TCR sequencing, so alpha and beta chains could not be paired. The study at large found these results: VDJdb matching was skewed toward anti-spike CD8 responses and likely underestimated virus-specific expansions, missing private and CD4 specificities.

Libraries came from 5' RACE. Sequencing was performed on a NextSeq 500. Unique molecular identifiers were attached to individual cDNA molecules in the TCR library protocol so that sequencing error and PCR bias could be corrected. Sequencing covered both TCR alpha and beta chains, and within each sample the abundances of alpha and beta sequences were tightly co-correlated. The authors' pipeline ran thus. V gene, J gene and CDR3 annotation of TCR sequences was performed with Decombinator V4. TCRs were defined as expanded if a significant change between any two time points was detected under a Poisson model with p below 0.0001. TCR abundances were normalised to the total number of TCRs sequenced in each sample and reported as counts per million. TRAV1-2 paired with TRAJ12, TRAJ20 or TRAJ33 defined MAIT TCRs, while TRAV10 paired with TRAJ18 defined iNKT TCRs. VDJdb, accessed 1 November 2021, was searched for CMV, EBV and SARS-CoV-2 annotated TCRs, with TCRs annotated for multiple antigens excluded. TCRdb reprocessing: public reads trimmed at Q25 with fastp, clones called with MiXCR, in-frame beta chains kept. Entries are consolidated by CDR3 protein sequence, retaining the most common genes and DNA. TCRdb, rather than the study authors, made the V and J calls. The sample includes some 53,000 distinct CDR3 sequences, with roughly 8% observed a single time. About 9.4% of the sample is taken by the ten largest.

As regards this clonotype: Which antigen it targets is not known. No much larger clonotype is one base removed from it; base qualities were not supplied.

V is shortened by 4 bases, J by 4 bases, and the region joining them spans 16 bases. The germline V gene (reference sequence) supplies CDR1 LGHDT and CDR2 YNNKEL. Including cysteine and phenylalanine, the CDR3 has 15 amino acids. Only the CDR3 portion is preserved as DNA: 45 bases, with reading frame beginning at the first base. A case-control design nested within a healthcare worker cohort in London, UK, was used, with weekly nasopharyngeal swab PCR tests and blood sampling performed. Healthcare workers were enrolled in the week of the UK lockdown, from 23 to 31 March 2020, and were followed every week for up to about 15 weeks.

This receptor was obtained from an adult who was a healthcare worker with PCR-confirmed SARS-CoV-2 infection or an uninfected control (not recorded which). The specimen sequenced was whole blood. The rearrangement joined TRBV3-1 to TRBJ1-2, with an unclear D gene assignment. In nucleotides, the sequence is TGTGCCAGCAGCCGAAGGGAGGCAGGCGGCTATGGCTACACCTTC. Its protein is CASSRREAGGYGYTF.